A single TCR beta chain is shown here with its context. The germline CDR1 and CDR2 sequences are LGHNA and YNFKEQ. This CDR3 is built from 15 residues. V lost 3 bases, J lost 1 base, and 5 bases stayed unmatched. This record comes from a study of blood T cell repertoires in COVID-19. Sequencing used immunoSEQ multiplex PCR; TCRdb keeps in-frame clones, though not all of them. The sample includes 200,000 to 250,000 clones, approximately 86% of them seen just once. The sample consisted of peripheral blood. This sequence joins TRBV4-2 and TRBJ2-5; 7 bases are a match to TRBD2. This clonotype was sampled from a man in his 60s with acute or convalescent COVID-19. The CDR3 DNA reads TGTGCCAGCAGCCAGGAAGCTAGCGGCCAAGAGACCCAGTACTTC. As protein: CASSQEASGQETQYF.